One sample yielded the 4 T cell receptor beta chains listed below, sequenced in a study of cytomegalovirus exposure and HLA in healthy donors. Both 60 Vbeta primers and 13 Jbeta primers went into the PCR. Method: immunoSEQ multiplex PCR; TCRdb's copy keeps in-frame clones and lacks some. Here the sample spans 65,000 to 85,000 clones, roughly 70% being singletons. The sample consisted of PBMCs. The receptors were sampled from a male donor in good health and CMV-seropositive.

This clone was detected only once. The chain couples TRBV18 to TRBJ2-7; D gene unclear. This CDR3 has 14 residues. The germline CDR1 and CDR2 sequences are KGHSH and LQKENI. V lost 2 bases and J lost 8, with 16 bases in between. The CDR3 DNA reads as TGTGCCAGCTCACCAGGGCTGGCGATGAACCAGCAGTACTTC. Its protein is CASSPGLAMNQQYF.

The rearrangement links TRBV28 to TRBJ1-2, with TRBD1 identical over 10 bases. From germline, CDR1 is MDHEN and CDR2 SYDVKM. The CDR3 has 13 residues. V lost 8 bases to trimming and J lost 4 bases; unmatched junction nucleotides: 4. In DNA form, the CDR3 reads TGTGCCAGCCTAGGACAGGGGGTCTATGGCTACACCTTC. Translating it yields CASLGQGVYGYTF.

This clone was observed a single time. The chain has TRBV5-1 and TRBJ2-1, with no clear D. The CDR3 loop spans 14 amino acids. Germline CDR1 SGHRS, CDR2 YFSETQ. V was pared by 0 bases and J by 6 bases, with 10 bases between. The CDR3: CASSLVVAVNEQFF. Written as DNA, the CDR3 is TGCGCCAGCAGCTTGGTGGTAGCTGTCAATGAGCAGTTCTTC.

The chain carries TRBV19 and TRBJ2-7; TRBD2 aligns across 9 bases. From germline, CDR1 is LNHDA and CDR2 SQIVND (reference sequence). This CDR3 is built from 15 residues. Unmatched junction bases numbered 8, after V lost 6 bases and J lost 2 bases. The CDR3 region has the DNA TGTGCCAGTAGCCTTAGCGGGGGTTATCCCTACGAGCAGTACTTC. Residues: CASSLSGGYPYEQYF.